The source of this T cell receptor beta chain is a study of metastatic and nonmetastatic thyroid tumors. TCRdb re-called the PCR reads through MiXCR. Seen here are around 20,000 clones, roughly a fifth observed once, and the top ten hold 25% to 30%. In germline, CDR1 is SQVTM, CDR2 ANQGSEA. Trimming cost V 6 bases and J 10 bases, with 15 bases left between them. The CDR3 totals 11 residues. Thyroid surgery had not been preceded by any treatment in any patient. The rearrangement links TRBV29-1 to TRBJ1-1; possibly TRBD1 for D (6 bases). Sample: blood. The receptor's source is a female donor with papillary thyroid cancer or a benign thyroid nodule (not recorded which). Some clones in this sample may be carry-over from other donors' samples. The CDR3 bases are TGCAGCGTATGGACAGTGGGGACAGCTTTCTTT. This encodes CSVWTVGTAFF.